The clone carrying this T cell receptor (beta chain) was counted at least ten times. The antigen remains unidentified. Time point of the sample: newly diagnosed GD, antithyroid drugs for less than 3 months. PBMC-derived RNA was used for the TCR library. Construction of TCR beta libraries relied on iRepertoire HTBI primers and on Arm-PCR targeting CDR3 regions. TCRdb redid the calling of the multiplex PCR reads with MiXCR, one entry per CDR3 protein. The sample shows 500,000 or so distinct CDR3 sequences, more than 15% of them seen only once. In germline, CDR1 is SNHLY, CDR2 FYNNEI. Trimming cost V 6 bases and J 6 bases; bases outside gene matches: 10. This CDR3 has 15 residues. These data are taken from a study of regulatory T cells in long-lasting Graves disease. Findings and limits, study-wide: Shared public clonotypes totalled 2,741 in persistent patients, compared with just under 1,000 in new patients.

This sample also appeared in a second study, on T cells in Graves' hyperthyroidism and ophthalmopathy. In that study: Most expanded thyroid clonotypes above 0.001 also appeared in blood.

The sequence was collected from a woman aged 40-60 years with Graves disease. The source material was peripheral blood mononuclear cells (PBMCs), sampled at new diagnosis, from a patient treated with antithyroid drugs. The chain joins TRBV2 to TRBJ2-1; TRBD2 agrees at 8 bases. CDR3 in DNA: TGTGCCAGCAGGGGGACTAGTACCCCTTTCAATGAGCAGTTCTTC. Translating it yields CASRGTSTPFNEQFF.